These T cell receptor beta chains were read from a single sample in a study of shared clonotypes between healthy human individuals. Repertoires were generated with immunoSEQ multiplex PCR, while TCRdb's copy carries only in-frame clones and drops some. Here the sample spans some 900,000 clones, roughly 72% being singletons. Sequenced input: memory CD4+ T cells sorted from blood. The receptors were sampled from a man younger than 35 in good health. Both conserved end residues are part of each CDR3. A D gene is named only where the DNA matches it firmly. Clone size is not always given. Where it is, it says once, few, many or a class for expanded clones.

V gene	J gene	D gene	clone size	CDR3 DNA	CDR3 protein
TRBV7-2	TRBJ2-7	TRBD2	.	TGTGCCAGCAGCTTCGTAATCTCGGGACTAGATCGAAGCTCCTACGAGCAGTACTTC	CASSFVISGLDRSSYEQYF
TRBV10-3	TRBJ1-5	.	few	TGTGCCACGTGGAAAGGGGGGGAAATTCAGCCCCAGCATTTT	CATWKGGEIQPQHF
TRBV7-3	TRBJ2-1	.	.	TGTGCCAGCAGCTCTACCGGGGGCTCCTACAATGAGCAGTTCTTC	CASSSTGGSYNEQFF
TRBV7-2	TRBJ2-7	TRBD2	.	TGTGCCAGCAGCTTTCGGACTAGCGCCTACGAGCAGTACTTC	CASSFRTSAYEQYF
TRBV5-1	TRBJ1-2	.	few	TGCGCCAGCAGCCCCGAAGTGAACTATGGCTACACCTTC	CASSPEVNYGYTF
TRBV7-2	TRBJ2-3	TRBD2	.	TGTGCCAGCAGCCGCGGACTAGCGGGAACAGATACGCAGTATTTT	CASSRGLAGTDTQYF
TRBV5-1	TRBJ1-1	.	many	TGCGCCAGCAGCTCGACGGGGTTGAACACTGAAGCTTTCTTT	CASSSTGLNTEAFF
TRBV5-1	TRBJ1-1	.	.	TGCGCCAGCAGCTGGACGGGGACGCCTATCAACACTGAAGCTTTCTTT	CASSWTGTPINTEAFF
TRBV30	TRBJ1-1	.	few	TGTGCCTGGAGTGTAGGCAGGAACGCGGCTTTCTTT	CAWSVGRNAAFF
TRBV4-1	TRBJ1-3	TRBD1	.	TGCGCCAGCAGCCAAGCCTTGGGGACAGCCCTCTCTGGAAACACCATATATTTT	CASSQALGTALSGNTIYF
TRBV27	TRBJ1-1	.	.	TGTGCCAGCAGCCTTACCGGAAGGGGGGACACTGAAGCTTTCTTT	CASSLTGRGDTEAFF
TRBV7-2	TRBJ1-6	.	few	TGTGCCAGCAGCTTAGGGGGGAATGCCAAGTCCTTCCACTTT	CASSLGGNAKSFHF
TRBV7-9	TRBJ2-3	.	once	TGTGCCAGCAGCTTAGCCGAGACGATCACAGATACGCAGTATTTT	CASSLAETITDTQYF
TRBV11-2	TRBJ2-1	TRBD2	.	TGTACCAGCAGCTTGCAACTAGCGGGGGGTAATGAGCAGTTCTTC	CTSSLQLAGGNEQFF
TRBV6-6	TRBJ2-7	TRBD2	.	TGTGCCAGCAGTACCGGACTAGGAGGCGAGCAGTACTTC	CASSTGLGGEQYF
TRBV6-4	TRBJ1-2	TRBD1	many	TGTGCCAGCAGTGACTCTGACAGGGTAGGGGGCTACACCTTC	CASSDSDRVGGYTF
TRBV2	TRBJ2-1	TRBD2	.	TGTGCCAGCAGTGGTTCGGGCGGGAGGGAGCAGTTCTTC	CASSGSGGREQFF
TRBV6-4	TRBJ1-2	TRBD1	.	TGTGCCAGCAGTGATGGACAGGGGAGAGGGGGCTACACCTTC	CASSDGQGRGGYTF
TRBV27	TRBJ2-1	TRBD2	.	TGTGCCACCAAAGGACTAGCGGGACCCAATGAGCAGTTCTTC	CATKGLAGPNEQFF
TRBV5-1	TRBJ1-3	.	once	TGCGCCAGCAGCTTGGAAATAACAGCAAACACCATATATTTT	CASSLEITANTIYF
TRBV29-1	TRBJ2-5	.	.	TGCAGCGTCCTGAAGCTACAGACCCAGTACTTC	CSVLKLQTQYF
TRBV25-1	TRBJ2-7	TRBD1	.	TGTGCCAGCAGTTACAGGACCGGGACAGGCTCCTACGAGCAGTACTTC	CASSYRTGTGSYEQYF
TRBV18	TRBJ2-7	TRBD1	.	TGTGCCAGCTCACCAGGGACAGGGCTGAACGAGCAGTACTTC	CASSPGTGLNEQYF
TRBV30	TRBJ1-3	.	few	TGTTTCGGGGAGGGAGGCCCTGGAAACACCATATATTTT	CFGEGGPGNTIYF
TRBV19	TRBJ1-4	.	few	TGTGCCAGTAGTGCCGGGACGGCGAATGAAAAACTGTTTTTT	CASSAGTANEKLFF
TRBV5-6	TRBJ1-5	.	.	TGTGCCAGCAGCTTGTTTGGACAAATCAATCAGCCCCAGCATTTT	CASSLFGQINQPQHF
TRBV28	TRBJ1-5	.	few	TGTGCCAGCACCCAGCAGCATCAGCCCCAGCATTTT	CASTQQHQPQHF
TRBV28	TRBJ2-5	TRBD1	.	TGTGCCAGCAGCCGACAGGGATCGTACCAAGAGACCCAGTACTTC	CASSRQGSYQETQYF
TRBV2	TRBJ2-3	.	few	TGTGCCAGCGAAGGGCGTTCCAATACGCAGTATTTT	CASEGRSNTQYF
TRBV13	TRBJ1-2	TRBD1	once	TGTGCCAGCAGCTCCGACAGGGGAATGGTCTATGGCTACACCTTC	CASSSDRGMVYGYTF
TRBV28	TRBJ2-2	TRBD1	.	TGTGCCAGTCTGGGACAGGGGTACACCGGGGAGCTGTTTTTT	CASLGQGYTGELFF
TRBV18	TRBJ2-5	.	once	TGTGCCAGCTCACCGGTCGGGCAAGAGACCCAGTACTTC	CASSPVGQETQYF
TRBV28	TRBJ1-3	.	.	TGTGCCAGCAATGGTGTAGTGTTCACTGGAAACACCATATATTTT	CASNGVVFTGNTIYF
TRBV6-1	TRBJ2-2	.	.	TGTGCCAGCAGTGTGGAACAGCAGACCGGGGAGCTGTTTTTT	CASSVEQQTGELFF
TRBV2	TRBJ2-5	.	.	TGTGCCAGCACACCAAGGGGCCTGGCCCAGTACTTC	CASTPRGLAQYF
TRBV7-6	TRBJ2-7	.	.	TGTGCCAGCAGCTTAGGGCAGGACTACGAGCAGTACTTC	CASSLGQDYEQYF
TRBV5-1	TRBJ2-2	.	.	TGCGCCAGCAGCTTGGAAGGACAGACGAACACCGGGGAGCTGTTTTTT	CASSLEGQTNTGELFF
TRBV5-1	TRBJ1-4	.	many	TGCGCCAGCAGCTTAACAGGGACCGCAACTAATGAAAAACTGTTTTTT	CASSLTGTATNEKLFF
TRBV30	TRBJ1-6	.	.	TGTGCCTGGAGTGCCGGTAGAGATTCACCCCTCCACTTT	CAWSAGRDSPLHF
TRBV7-2	TRBJ2-5	.	.	TGTGCCAGCAGCCCCAATTCCGGAGAGACCCAGTACTTC	CASSPNSGETQYF
TRBV28	TRBJ2-6	TRBD1	few	TGTGCCAGCAGTGCCCCGACAGGGCAATACTCTGGGGCCAACGTCCTGACTTTC	CASSAPTGQYSGANVLTF
TRBV11-2	TRBJ2-1	.	.	TGTGCCAGCAGCTTAAGCGGGAATGAGCAGTTCTTC	CASSLSGNEQFF
TRBV9	TRBJ2-1	TRBD2	.	TGTGCCAGCAGCGTCAGCGGGGGGGCAATTGGCGATGAGCAGTTCTTC	CASSVSGGAIGDEQFF
TRBV2	TRBJ1-5	.	.	TGTGCCAGCAGTGAAGAAGGGGGACAGCCCCAGCATTTT	CASSEEGGQPQHF
TRBV19	TRBJ2-4	TRBD2	.	TGTGCCAGTAGTCGAGGACTAGCGGGGGACTTAGCCAAAAACATTCAGTACTTC	CASSRGLAGDLAKNIQYF